A single sample gave rise to the 5 T cell receptor beta chains below, sequenced in a study of regulatory T cells in long-lasting Graves disease. Time point given: newly diagnosed GD, antithyroid drugs for less than 3 months. Following extraction of RNA from PBMCs, that RNA was used to make the TCR library. Building the TCR beta libraries relied on iRepertoire HTBI primers, and CDR3 regions underwent Arm-PCR. TCRdb ran MiXCR on the multiplex PCR reads and lists one entry per CDR3 protein. The sample includes 350,000 to 450,000 distinct CDR3 sequences, about an eighth of them seen just once. The same specimen was also included in a second study, on T cells in Graves' hyperthyroidism and ophthalmopathy.

The starting material was peripheral blood mononuclear cells (PBMCs), obtained at new diagnosis, from a patient treated with antithyroid drugs. The receptors derive from a woman aged 18-29 years with Graves disease.

There are many counts of this clonotype. The chain recombines TRBV5-1 with TRBJ2-4; D might be TRBD1 (6 bases). Looked up from germline, CDR1 is SGHRS and CDR2 is YFSETQ. CDR3 length: 14 residues. V gave up 0 bases and J gave up 6 bases, with 10 bases separating them. The CDR3 reads CASSLVTGINIQYF. The CDR3, as DNA: TGCGCCAGCAGCTTGGTGACAGGAATAAACATTCAGTACTTC. The full variable domain, with the rest looked up from reference TRBV5-1 and TRBJ2-4, is KAGVTQTPRYLIKTRGQQVTLSCSPISGHRSVSWYQQTPGQGLQFLFEYFSETQRNKGNFPGRFSGRQFSNSRSEMNVSTLELGDSALYLCASSLVTGINIQYFGAGTRLSVL.

Many counts were recorded for this clonotype. The chain uses TRBV12-5 and TRBJ1-5; D is undetermined. CDR3 length: 17 residues. Germline V gene data show CDR1 as LGHNT and CDR2 as FRNRAP. The V end was cut by 0 bases, the J end by 5 bases, with 17 bases between. CDR3 in DNA: TGTGCTAGTGGTTTGGTACCATGGGCGGACGGCGATCAGCCCCAGCATTTT. This translates into CASGLVPWADGDQPQHF.

Comments on this clonotype: The DNA is left out, because the CDR3 cannot be placed on it with certainty; the CDR3 is given as TCRdb lists it. The rearrangement links TRBV11-2 to TRBJ1-1; TRBD1 is the table's D call and was not checked against the DNA. The CDR3 comprises 21 residues, both ends counted. CDR1 and CDR2 from the germline V gene are SGHAT and FQNNGV. CDR3 amino acids: CASSFYICSASSAGGYTEAFF.

This clonotype was seen many times. The chain is built from TRBV11-2 and TRBJ1-1; D unclear. There are 13 residues in the CDR3. V was clipped by 6 bases and J by 5 bases, with 13 bases between them. Germline-derived CDR1 and CDR2 are SGHAT and FQNNGV. The CDR3 DNA reads as TGTGCCAGCAGTTCAACTACGTCTACTGAAGCTTTCTTT. Protein: CASSSTTSTEAFF.

This clonotype was counted ten times or more. The genes are TRBV7-2 and TRBJ1-5, with a weak D call TRBD1 (6 bases). Germline V CDR1 and CDR2: SGHTA, FQGNSA. This CDR3 region has 14 residues. V was trimmed by 2 bases and J by 3 bases, leaving 8 bases between them. CDR3 in DNA: TGTGCCAGCAGCTTAACAGGGTACAATCAGCCCCAGCATTTT. The encoded protein is CASSLTGYNQPQHF.